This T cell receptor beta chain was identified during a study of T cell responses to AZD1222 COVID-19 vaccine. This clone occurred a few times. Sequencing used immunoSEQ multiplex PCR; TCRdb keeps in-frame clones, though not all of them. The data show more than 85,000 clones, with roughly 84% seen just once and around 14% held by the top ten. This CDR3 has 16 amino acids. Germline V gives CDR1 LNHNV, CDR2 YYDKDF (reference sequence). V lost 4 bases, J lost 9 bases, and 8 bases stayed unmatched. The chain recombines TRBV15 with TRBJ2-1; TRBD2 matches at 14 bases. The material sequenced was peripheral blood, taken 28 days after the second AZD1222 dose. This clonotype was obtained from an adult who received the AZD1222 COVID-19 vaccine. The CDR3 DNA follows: TGTGCCACCAGCATTGCCTCGGGACTAGCGGGAGTTGAGCAGTTCTTC. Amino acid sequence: CATSIASGLAGVEQFF.